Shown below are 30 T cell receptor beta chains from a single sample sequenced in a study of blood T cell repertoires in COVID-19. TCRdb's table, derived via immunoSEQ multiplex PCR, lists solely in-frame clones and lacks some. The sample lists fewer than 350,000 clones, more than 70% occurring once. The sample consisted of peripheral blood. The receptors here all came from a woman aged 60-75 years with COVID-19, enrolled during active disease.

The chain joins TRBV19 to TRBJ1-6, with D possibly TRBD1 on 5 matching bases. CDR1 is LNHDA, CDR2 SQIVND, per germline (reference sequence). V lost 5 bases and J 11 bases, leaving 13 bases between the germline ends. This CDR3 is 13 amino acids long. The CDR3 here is CASSPGQGPPLHF. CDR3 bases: TGTGCCAGTAGTCCCGGCCAGGGTCCACCCCTCCACTTT.

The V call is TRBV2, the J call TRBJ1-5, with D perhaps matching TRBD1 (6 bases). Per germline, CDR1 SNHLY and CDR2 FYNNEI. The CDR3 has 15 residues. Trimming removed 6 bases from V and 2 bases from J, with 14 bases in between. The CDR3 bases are TGTGCCAGCAGCGAACAGGGAGGAGGCAATCAGCCCCAGCATTTT. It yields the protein CASSEQGGGNQPQHF.

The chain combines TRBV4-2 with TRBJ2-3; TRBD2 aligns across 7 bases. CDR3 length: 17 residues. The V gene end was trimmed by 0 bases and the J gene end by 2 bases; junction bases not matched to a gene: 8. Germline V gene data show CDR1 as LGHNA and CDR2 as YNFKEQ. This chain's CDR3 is CASSQEWKRGLTDTQYF. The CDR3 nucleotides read TGTGCCAGCAGCCAAGAATGGAAGCGGGGACTCACAGATACGCAGTATTTT.

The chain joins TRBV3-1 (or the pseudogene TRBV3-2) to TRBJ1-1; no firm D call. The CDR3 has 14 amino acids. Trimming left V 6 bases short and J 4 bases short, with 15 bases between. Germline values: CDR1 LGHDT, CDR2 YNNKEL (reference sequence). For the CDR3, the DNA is TGTGCCAGCAGAGACGAGGTAGGGAGCACTGAAGCTTTCTTT. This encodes CASRDEVGSTEAFF.

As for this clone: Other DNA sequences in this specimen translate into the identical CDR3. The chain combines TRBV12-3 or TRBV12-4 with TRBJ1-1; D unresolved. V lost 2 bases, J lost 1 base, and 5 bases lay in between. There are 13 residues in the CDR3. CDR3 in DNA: TGTGCCAGCAGTTTAAGAGAGAACACTGAAGCTTTCTTT. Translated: CASSLRENTEAFF.

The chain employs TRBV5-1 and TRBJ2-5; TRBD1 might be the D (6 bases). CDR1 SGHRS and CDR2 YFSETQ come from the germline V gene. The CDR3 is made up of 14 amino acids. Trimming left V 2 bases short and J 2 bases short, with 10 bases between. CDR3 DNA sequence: TGCGCCAGCAGCTTCCAGGGGATTCAAGAGACCCAGTACTTC. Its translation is CASSFQGIQETQYF. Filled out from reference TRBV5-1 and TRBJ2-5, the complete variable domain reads KAGVTQTPRYLIKTRGQQVTLSCSPISGHRSVSWYQQTPGQGLQFLFEYFSETQRNKGNFPGRFSGRQFSNSRSEMNVSTLELGDSALYLCASSFQGIQETQYFGPGTRLLVL.

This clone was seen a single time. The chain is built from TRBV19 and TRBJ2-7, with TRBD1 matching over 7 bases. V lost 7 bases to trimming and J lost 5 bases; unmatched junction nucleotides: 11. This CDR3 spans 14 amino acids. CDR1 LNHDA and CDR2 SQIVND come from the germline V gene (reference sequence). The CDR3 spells CASNKDRSINEQYF. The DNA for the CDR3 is TGTGCCAGTAATAAGGACAGGTCGATCAACGAGCAGTACTTC.

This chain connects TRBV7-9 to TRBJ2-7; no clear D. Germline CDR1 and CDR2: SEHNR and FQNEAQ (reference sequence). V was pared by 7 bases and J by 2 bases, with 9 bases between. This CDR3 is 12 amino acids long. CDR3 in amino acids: CASTSTPYEQYF. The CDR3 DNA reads TGTGCCAGCACCTCCACTCCCTACGAGCAGTACTTC.

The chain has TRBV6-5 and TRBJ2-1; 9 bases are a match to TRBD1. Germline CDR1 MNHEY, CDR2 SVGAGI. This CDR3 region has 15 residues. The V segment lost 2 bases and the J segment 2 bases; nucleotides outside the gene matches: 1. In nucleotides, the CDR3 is TGTGCCAGCAGTTACGGACAGGGGCCCTACAATGAGCAGTTCTTC. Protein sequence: CASSYGQGPYNEQFF.

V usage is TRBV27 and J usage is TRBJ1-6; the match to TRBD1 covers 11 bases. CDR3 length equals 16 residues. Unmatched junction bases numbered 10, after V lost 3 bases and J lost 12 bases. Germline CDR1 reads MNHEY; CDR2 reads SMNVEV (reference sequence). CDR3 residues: CASSLWTGGAQRPLHF. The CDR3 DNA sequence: TGTGCCAGCAGTTTGTGGACAGGGGGCGCCCAGCGACCCCTCCACTTT.

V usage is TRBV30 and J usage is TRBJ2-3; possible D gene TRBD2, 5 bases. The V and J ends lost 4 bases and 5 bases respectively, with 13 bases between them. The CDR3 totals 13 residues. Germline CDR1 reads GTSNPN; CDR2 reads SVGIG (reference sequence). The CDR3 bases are TGTGCCTGGACTCGGGGTACCGGAGATACGCAGTATTTT. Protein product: CAWTRGTGDTQYF.

The CDR3 DNA sequence: TGCGCCAGCAGCTTAACAGGGAACTTACATGGCTACACCTTC. It yields the protein CASSLTGNLHGYTF. This chain connects TRBV5-1 to TRBJ1-2; the D gene is possibly TRBD1 (6 bases). Looked up from germline, CDR1 is SGHRS and CDR2 is YFSETQ. CDR3 size: 14 residues. Trimming stripped 2 bases from V and 6 bases from J, with 14 bases between. The complete variable domain, with remaining parts taken from reference TRBV5-1 and TRBJ1-2, reads KAGVTQTPRYLIKTRGQQVTLSCSPISGHRSVSWYQQTPGQGLQFLFEYFSETQRNKGNFPGRFSGRQFSNSRSEMNVSTLELGDSALYLCASSLTGNLHGYTFGSGTRLTVV.

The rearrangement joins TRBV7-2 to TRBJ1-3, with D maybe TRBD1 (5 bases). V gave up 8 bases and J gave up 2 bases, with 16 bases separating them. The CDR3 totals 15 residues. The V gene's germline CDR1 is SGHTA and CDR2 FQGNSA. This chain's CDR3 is CASLQDIRPGNTIYF. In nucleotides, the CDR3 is TGTGCCAGCCTCCAGGACATTCGGCCTGGAAACACCATATATTTT.

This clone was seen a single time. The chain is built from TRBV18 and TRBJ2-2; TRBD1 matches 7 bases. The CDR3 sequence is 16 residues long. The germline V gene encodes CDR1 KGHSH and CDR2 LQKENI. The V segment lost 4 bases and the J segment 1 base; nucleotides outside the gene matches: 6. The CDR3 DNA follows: TGTGCCAGCTCACTTGGGACAGTCAGGAACACCGGGGAGCTGTTTTTT. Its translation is CASSLGTVRNTGELFF. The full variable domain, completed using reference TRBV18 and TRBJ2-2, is NAGVMQNPRHLVRRRGQEARLRCSPMKGHSHVYWYRQLPEEGLKFMVYLQKENIIDESGMPKERFSAEFPKEGPSILRIQQVVRGDSAAYFCASSLGTVRNTGELFFGEGSRLTVL.

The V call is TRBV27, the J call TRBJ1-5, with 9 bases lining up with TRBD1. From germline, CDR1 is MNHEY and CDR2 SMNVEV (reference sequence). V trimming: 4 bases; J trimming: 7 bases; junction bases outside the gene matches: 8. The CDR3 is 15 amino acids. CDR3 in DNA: TGTGCCAGCAGTTCGACAGGGGGTGGGAGACAGCCCCAGCATTTT. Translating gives CASSSTGGGRQPQHF.

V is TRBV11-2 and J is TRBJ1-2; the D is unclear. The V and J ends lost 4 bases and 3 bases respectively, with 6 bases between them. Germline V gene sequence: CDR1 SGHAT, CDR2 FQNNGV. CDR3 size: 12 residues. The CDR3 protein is CASSSTYYGYTF. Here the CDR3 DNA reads TGTGCCAGCAGCTCCACTTACTATGGCTACACCTTC.

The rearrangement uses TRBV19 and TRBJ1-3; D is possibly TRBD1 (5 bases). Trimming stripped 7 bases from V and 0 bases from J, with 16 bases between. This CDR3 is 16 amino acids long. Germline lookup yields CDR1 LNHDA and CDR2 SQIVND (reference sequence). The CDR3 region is CASTIGGAGSGNTIYF. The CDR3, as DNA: TGTGCCAGTACCATCGGGGGAGCGGGCTCTGGAAACACCATATATTTT.

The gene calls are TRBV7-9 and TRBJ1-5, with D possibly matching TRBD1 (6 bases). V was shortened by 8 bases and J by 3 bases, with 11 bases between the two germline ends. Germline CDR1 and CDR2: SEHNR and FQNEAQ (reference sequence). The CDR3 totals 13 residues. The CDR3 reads CASSTGINQPQHF. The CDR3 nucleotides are TGTGCCAGCTCAACAGGGATCAATCAGCCCCAGCATTTT.

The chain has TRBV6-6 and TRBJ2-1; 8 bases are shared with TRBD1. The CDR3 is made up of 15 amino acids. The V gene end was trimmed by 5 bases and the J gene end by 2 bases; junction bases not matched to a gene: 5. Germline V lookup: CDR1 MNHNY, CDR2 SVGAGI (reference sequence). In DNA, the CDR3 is TGTGCCAGCAGTACCGGACAGGGCCCCTACAATGAGCAGTTCTTC. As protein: CASSTGQGPYNEQFF.

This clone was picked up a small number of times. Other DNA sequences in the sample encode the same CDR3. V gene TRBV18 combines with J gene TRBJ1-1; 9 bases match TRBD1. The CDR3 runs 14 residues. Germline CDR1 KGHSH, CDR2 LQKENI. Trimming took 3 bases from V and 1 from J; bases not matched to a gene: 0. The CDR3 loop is CASSPGQGNTEAFF. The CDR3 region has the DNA TGTGCCAGCTCACCGGGACAGGGGAACACTGAAGCTTTCTTT.

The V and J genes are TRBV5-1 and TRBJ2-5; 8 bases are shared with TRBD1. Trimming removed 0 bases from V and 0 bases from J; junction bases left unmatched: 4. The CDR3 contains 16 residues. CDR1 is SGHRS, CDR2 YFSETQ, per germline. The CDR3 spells CASSLGQGTNQETQYF. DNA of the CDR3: TGCGCCAGCAGCTTGGGACAGGGGACAAACCAAGAGACCCAGTACTTC.

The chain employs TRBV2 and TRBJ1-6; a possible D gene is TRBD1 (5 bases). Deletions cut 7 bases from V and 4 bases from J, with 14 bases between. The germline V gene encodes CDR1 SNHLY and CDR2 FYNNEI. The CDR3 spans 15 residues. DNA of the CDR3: TGTGCCAGCACTCTTATGGGGCAGTATAATTCACCCCTCCACTTT. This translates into CASTLMGQYNSPLHF.

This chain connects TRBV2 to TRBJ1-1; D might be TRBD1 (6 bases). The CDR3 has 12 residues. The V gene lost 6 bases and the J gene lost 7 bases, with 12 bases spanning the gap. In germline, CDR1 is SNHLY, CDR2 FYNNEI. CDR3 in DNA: TGTGCCAGCAGAGACGACAGGCTTGAAGCTTTCTTT. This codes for CASRDDRLEAFF.

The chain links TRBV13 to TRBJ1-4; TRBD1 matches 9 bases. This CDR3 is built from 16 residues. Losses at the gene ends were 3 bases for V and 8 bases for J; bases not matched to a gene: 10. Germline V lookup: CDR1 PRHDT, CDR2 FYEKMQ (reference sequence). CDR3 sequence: CASSLGWDREPEKLFF. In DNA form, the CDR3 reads TGTGCCAGCAGCTTGGGCTGGGACAGGGAGCCAGAAAAACTGTTTTTT.

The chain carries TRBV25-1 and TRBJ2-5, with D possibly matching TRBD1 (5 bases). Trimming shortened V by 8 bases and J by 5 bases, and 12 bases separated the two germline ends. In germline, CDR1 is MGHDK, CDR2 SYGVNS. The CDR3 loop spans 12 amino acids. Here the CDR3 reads CASVGRVETQYF. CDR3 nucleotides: TGTGCCAGCGTGGGCAGGGTCGAGACCCAGTACTTC.

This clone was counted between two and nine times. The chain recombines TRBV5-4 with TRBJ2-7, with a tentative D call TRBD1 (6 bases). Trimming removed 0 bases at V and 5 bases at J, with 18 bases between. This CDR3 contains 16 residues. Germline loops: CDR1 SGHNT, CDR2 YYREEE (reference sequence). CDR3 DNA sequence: TGTGCCAGCAGCTTGGCCTCGGACAGAGGTGCCAACGAGCAGTACTTC. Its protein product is CASSLASDRGANEQYF.

CDR3 sequence: CASSLLGQGASSPLHF. The CDR3 nucleotides read TGTGCCAGCAGCTTGTTGGGACAGGGGGCCTCTTCACCCCTCCACTTT. The genes are TRBV5-6 and TRBJ1-6; 12 nucleotides match TRBD1. The CDR3 spans 16 residues. V lost 1 base and J lost 9; bases outside the gene matches: 5. Germline CDR1 reads SGHDT; CDR2 reads YYEEEE.

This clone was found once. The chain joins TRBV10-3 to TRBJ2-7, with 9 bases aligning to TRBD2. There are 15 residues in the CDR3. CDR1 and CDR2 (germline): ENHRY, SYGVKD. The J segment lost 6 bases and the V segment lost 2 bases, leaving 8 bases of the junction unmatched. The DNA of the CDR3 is TGTGCCATCAGTGAGGAATGGCGGGGGGGCCGCGAGCAGTACTTC. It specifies CAISEEWRGGREQYF.

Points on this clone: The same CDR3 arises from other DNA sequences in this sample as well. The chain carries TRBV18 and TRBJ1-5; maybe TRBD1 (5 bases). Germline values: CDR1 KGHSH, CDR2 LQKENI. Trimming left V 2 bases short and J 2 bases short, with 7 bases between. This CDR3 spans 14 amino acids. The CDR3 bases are TGTGCCAGCTCACCATCGGGGGGCAATCAGCCCCAGCATTTT. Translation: CASSPSGGNQPQHF.

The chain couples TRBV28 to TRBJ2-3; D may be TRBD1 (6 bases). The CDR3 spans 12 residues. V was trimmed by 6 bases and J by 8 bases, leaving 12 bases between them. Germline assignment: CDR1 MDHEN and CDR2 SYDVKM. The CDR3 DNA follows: TGTGCCAGCAGCCCAGGACAGTCTACGCAGTATTTT. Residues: CASSPGQSTQYF.